The 8 T cell receptor beta chains given below trace back to one sample, sequenced in a study of blood T cell repertoires in COVID-19. Profiled with immunoSEQ multiplex PCR; TCRdb holds only in-frame clones, not every one. Of around 150,000 clones listed, 80% to 90% are singletons. The source material was peripheral blood. The receptor set was obtained from a man aged 65 to 79 with acute or convalescent COVID-19.

The V and J genes are TRBV19 and TRBJ2-5; 9 bases match TRBD1. Trimming at V came to 2 bases and at J to 9 bases, leaving 7 bases not matched to a gene. This CDR3 has 14 residues. Germline V gene data show CDR1 as LNHDA and CDR2 as SQIVND (reference sequence). The CDR3 DNA reads as TGTGCCAGTAGTATAACAGGGGGCCGGGGGGCCCAGTACTTC. Residues: CASSITGGRGAQYF.

This clone appeared a single time. The chain employs TRBV3-1 (or the pseudogene TRBV3-2) and TRBJ2-1; 12 nucleotides match TRBD2. The germline CDR1 and CDR2 sequences are LGHDT and YNNKEL (reference sequence). This CDR3 is built from 16 residues. V trimming: 2 bases; J trimming: 4 bases; junction bases outside the gene matches: 3. In DNA form, the CDR3 reads TGTGCCAGCAGCCAAACCGGGACTAGCGGGTACAATGAGCAGTTCTTC. Translation gives CASSQTGTSGYNEQFF.

This clone was counted a few times. The CDR3 here is CASSAPTGDTQYF. For the CDR3, the DNA is TGTGCCAGCAGCGCGCCGACTGGCGATACGCAGTATTTT. The rearrangement joins TRBV9 to TRBJ2-3; D not resolved. V was trimmed by 3 bases and J by 6 bases, leaving 11 bases between them. The CDR3 length is 13 residues. Per germline, CDR1 SGDLS and CDR2 YYNGEE.

This chain joins TRBV6-6 and TRBJ1-2, with TRBD1 identical over 9 bases. CDR1 and CDR2 from the germline V gene are MNHNY and SVGAGI (reference sequence). CDR3 length: 16 amino acids. The junction had 12 bases not matched to a gene; V was cut back by 2 bases and J by 8 bases. Here the CDR3 reads CASSYGIGTGSSGYTF. The CDR3 DNA reads as TGTGCCAGCAGTTACGGGATTGGGACAGGGAGTAGCGGCTACACCTTC.

The chain couples TRBV7-6 to TRBJ1-1, with TRBD1 identical over 7 bases. Looked up from germline, CDR1 is SGHVS and CDR2 is FNYEAQ. The CDR3 length is 13 residues. The V gene end was trimmed by 5 bases and the J gene end by 9 bases; junction bases not matched to a gene: 9. The CDR3 sequence is CASSPETGRKAFF. The CDR3 nucleotides are TGTGCCAGCAGCCCTGAGACAGGGCGGAAAGCTTTCTTT.

The rearrangement uses TRBV9 and TRBJ1-4; D may be TRBD1 (5 bases). From germline, CDR1 is SGDLS and CDR2 YYNGEE. CDR3 size: 14 residues. V was pared by 7 bases and J by 0 bases, with 10 bases between. The CDR3 loop reads CASGSRATNEKLFF. The CDR3 DNA follows: TGTGCCAGCGGATCCAGGGCAACTAATGAAAAACTGTTTTTT. Combining the CDR3 with reference TRBV9 and TRBJ1-4 gives the whole variable domain DSGVTQTPKHLITATGQRVTLRCSPRSGDLSVYWYQQSLDQGLQFLIQYYNGEERAKGNILERFSAQQFPDLHSELNLSSLELGDSALYFCASGSRATNEKLFFGSGTQLSVL.

This chain joins TRBV4-3 and TRBJ1-1, with D perhaps TRBD1 (5 bases). The CDR3 totals 14 residues. Per the germline V gene, CDR1 is LGHNA and CDR2 is YSLEER. Deletions cut 1 base from V and 1 base from J, with 7 bases between. The CDR3 region is CASSQGQGNTEAFF. The DNA of the CDR3 is TGCGCCAGCAGCCAAGGGCAGGGGAACACTGAAGCTTTCTTT.

DNA for the CDR3: TGTGCCAGTAGTATAGAGGGGACAGGGGACTATGGCTACACCTTC. This translates into CASSIEGTGDYGYTF. The chain is built from TRBV19 and TRBJ1-2; 10 bases are a match to TRBD1. With V trimmed by 0 bases and J by 3 bases, 1 base remained unmatched. Germline V lookup: CDR1 LNHDA, CDR2 SQIVND (reference sequence). The CDR3 sequence is 15 residues long.